Below, 31 T cell receptor beta chains from the same sample are listed, as sequenced in a study of shared clonotypes between healthy human individuals. Data came from immunoSEQ multiplex PCR; TCRdb stores just in-frame clones and leaves some out. This table has about 980,000 clones, about 80% appearing once. The sequencing input was memory CD4+ T cells sorted from blood. Described subset: CD45RA-negative fraction. The receptors were sampled from a young man in good health.

The rearrangement links TRBV5-1 to TRBJ2-7; 9 positions agree with TRBD1. Germline loops: CDR1 SGHRS, CDR2 YFSETQ. This CDR3 has 15 amino acids. Trimming cost V 4 bases and J 5 bases; bases outside gene matches: 10. CDR3 amino acids: CASSEVGGQGNEQYF. Here the CDR3 DNA reads TGCGCCAGCAGCGAAGTCGGGGGACAGGGAAACGAGCAGTACTTC.

The rearrangement joins TRBV2 to TRBJ1-2, with unresolved D. The CDR3 runs to 13 residues. V was trimmed by 8 bases and J by 7 bases, leaving 17 bases between them. Germline CDR1 SNHLY, CDR2 FYNNEI. CDR3 DNA sequence: TGTGCCAGCCAGAGGTATAGGGAGGTTGGCTACACCTTC. Residues: CASQRYREVGYTF.

A remark on this clone: This same CDR3 is encoded by further DNA sequences in the sample. DNA for the CDR3: TGTGCCAGCAGTTTAAGGGTCCCGGGCGAGCAGTACTTC. Its protein product is CASSLRVPGEQYF. The rearrangement links TRBV28 to TRBJ2-7; D is undetermined. Germline V CDR1 and CDR2: MDHEN, SYDVKM. The V and J ends lost 2 bases and 6 bases respectively, with 11 bases between them. This CDR3 spans 13 amino acids. Complete variable domain (other parts from reference TRBV28 and TRBJ2-7): DVKVTQSSRYLVKRTGEKVFLECVQDMDHENMFWYRQDPGLGLRLIYFSYDVKMKEKGDIPEGYSVSREKKERFSLILESASTNQTSMYLCASSLRVPGEQYFGPGTRLTVT.

J is TRBJ2-7 and V is TRBV7-2, with a possible D match to TRBD2 (5 bases). V gave up 6 bases and J gave up 2 bases, with 17 bases separating them. Germline V lookup: CDR1 SGHTA, CDR2 FQGNSA. The CDR3 runs to 15 residues. This CDR3 is CASSPRGSETYEQYF. The DNA of the CDR3 is TGTGCCAGCAGTCCTCGAGGTAGCGAGACCTACGAGCAGTACTTC.

The chain's CDR3 is CASSSGTGIHEQYF. The DNA for the CDR3 is TGCGCCAGCAGCTCCGGGACAGGGATACACGAGCAGTACTTC. The chain combines TRBV10-1 with TRBJ2-7, with 9 positions matching TRBD1. Germline V lookup: CDR1 WNHNN, CDR2 SYGVQD (reference sequence). This CDR3 comprises 14 residues. V shed 6 bases, J shed 5 bases, and the junction held 8 bases outside the gene matches.

The V and J genes are TRBV20-1 and TRBJ2-2; D ambiguous. V lost 5 bases, J lost 4 bases, and 5 bases lay in between. The CDR3 has 11 amino acids. Germline V gene data show CDR1 as DFQATT and CDR2 as SNEGSKA (reference sequence). The CDR3 DNA follows: TGCAGTGCTGGTCGCACCGGGGAGCTGTTTTTT. Its protein is CSAGRTGELFF.

The chain combines TRBV28 with TRBJ2-4; tentative D call: TRBD2 (6 bases). The CDR3 is made up of 14 amino acids. Trimming took 7 bases from V and 5 from J, leaving 15 bases between them. The germline gives CDR1 MDHEN, CDR2 SYDVKM. Written as DNA, the CDR3 is TGTGCCAGCAACCCTTGGCGGGGCCAAAACATTCAGTACTTC. It codes for CASNPWRGQNIQYF.

The rearrangement links TRBV6-5 to TRBJ1-6; D unclear. Germline CDR1 is MNHEY and CDR2 is SVGAGI. V gave up 2 bases and J gave up 0 bases, with 8 bases separating them. This CDR3 is 16 amino acids long. The CDR3 spells CASSYQARSYNSPLHF. CDR3 nucleotide sequence: TGTGCCAGCAGTTACCAGGCTCGCTCCTATAATTCACCCCTCCACTTT.

The rearrangement links TRBV14 to TRBJ2-5; 10 bases line up with TRBD1. This CDR3 region has 16 residues. The V and J ends lost 4 bases and 1 base, in that order; junction bases with no gene match: 6. Germline loops: CDR1 SGHDN, CDR2 FVKESK. CDR3 sequence (DNA): TGTGCCAGCAGCCGTCGGACAGGGGGACTCCAAGAGACCCAGTACTTC. It codes for CASSRRTGGLQETQYF. Full variable domain (missing parts from reference TRBV14 and TRBJ2-5): EAGVTQFPSHSVIEKGQTVTLRCDPISGHDNLYWYRRVMGKEIKFLLHFVKESKQDESGMPNNRFLAERTGGTYSTLKVQPAELEDSGVYFCASSRRTGGLQETQYFGPGTRLLVL.

This clone was seen only a few times. V gene TRBV5-1 combines with J gene TRBJ2-7; D may be TRBD1 (7 bases). V lost 4 bases, J lost 0 bases, and 14 bases lay in between. Germline V CDR1 and CDR2: SGHRS, YFSETQ. The CDR3 sequence is 15 residues long. The CDR3 sequence: CASSAGQSSSYEQYF. DNA for the CDR3: TGCGCCAGCAGCGCGGGACAGAGTAGCTCCTACGAGCAGTACTTC.

The chain combines TRBV7-6 with TRBJ1-2; D ambiguous. CDR3 length: 15 residues. Germline V CDR1 and CDR2: SGHVS, FNYEAQ. With 2 bases removed from V and 6 bases from J, the gap between germline ends came to 16 bases. This chain's CDR3 is CASSLTNRPADGYTF. For the CDR3, the DNA is TGTGCCAGCAGCTTAACTAACCGACCCGCGGATGGCTACACCTTC.

The genes are TRBV6-1 and TRBJ2-2; D remains unclear. Trimming left V 4 bases short and J 1 base short, with 7 bases between. Germline CDR1 and CDR2: MNHNS and SASEGT. The CDR3 has 14 residues. The chain's CDR3 is CASSVEKNTGELFF. CDR3 sequence (DNA): TGTGCCAGCAGTGTCGAGAAGAACACCGGGGAGCTGTTTTTT.

V is TRBV5-6 and J is TRBJ1-1; the D is unclear. Germline V gene sequence: CDR1 SGHDT, CDR2 YYEEEE. This CDR3 has 12 amino acids. V gave up 2 bases and J gave up 6 bases, with 8 bases separating them. The CDR3, as DNA: TGTGCCAGCAGCTTCAGGAGGGCTGAAGCTTTCTTT. Translated, it gives CASSFRRAEAFF.

About this clone: At one of its ends the junction is not consistent with the germline gene, which may arise from a read error. The chain links TRBV7-7 to TRBJ1-3; D is ambiguous. Germline V gene sequence: CDR1 SSHAT, CDR2 FNYEAQ (reference sequence). The CDR3 loop spans 13 amino acids. CDR3 bases: TGTGCTAGCAGCTCAGACTCTGGAAACACCATATATTTT. As protein: CASSSDSGNTIYF. Based on the CDR3 plus reference TRBV7-7 and TRBJ1-3, the full variable domain is GAGVSQSPRYKVTKRGQDVTLRCDPISSHATLYWYQQALGQGPEFLTYFNYEAQPDKSGLPSDRFSAERPEGSISTLTIQRTEQRDSAMYRCASSSDSGNTIYFGEGSWLTVV.

The rearrangement links TRBV6-5 to TRBJ1-2, with 10 positions matching TRBD1. The CDR3 has 13 residues. Losses at the gene ends were 6 bases for V and 6 bases for J; bases not matched to a gene: 4. Germline V lookup: CDR1 MNHEY, CDR2 SVGAGI. CDR3 bases: TGTGCCAGCAGCCCGGACAGGGGGAATGGCTACACCTTC. It is translated as CASSPDRGNGYTF.

The chain uses TRBV28 and TRBJ1-1; no reliable D call. The CDR3 totals 12 residues. Germline values: CDR1 MDHEN, CDR2 SYDVKM. V was shortened by 2 bases and J by 3 bases, with 4 bases between the two germline ends. The CDR3 nucleotides are TGTGCCAGCAGTTTAGCTCACACTGAAGCTTTCTTT. Protein sequence: CASSLAHTEAFF.

The genes are TRBV5-1 and TRBJ2-2, with 15 bases aligning to TRBD2. The CDR3 runs 20 residues. V lost 4 bases and J lost 4; bases outside the gene matches: 14. Germline CDR1 SGHRS, CDR2 YFSETQ. The CDR3 DNA reads TGCGCCAGCAGCCCCGGGACTAGCGGGAGGCCCCACTCGAGCACCGGGGAGCTGTTTTTT. As protein: CASSPGTSGRPHSSTGELFF.

This chain joins TRBV30 and TRBJ2-5; 7 bases agree with TRBD2. The CDR3 spans 15 residues. Germline V gives CDR1 GTSNPN, CDR2 SVGIG (reference sequence). The junction had 9 bases not matched to a gene; V was cut back by 0 bases and J by 5 bases. CDR3 loop: CAWSVPSGQKETQYF. In nucleotides, the CDR3 is TGTGCCTGGAGTGTCCCTAGCGGTCAGAAGGAGACCCAGTACTTC.

This clone was seen once. The chain recombines TRBV2 with TRBJ2-3; 7 nucleotides agree with TRBD2. The trim removed 6 bases at V and 3 bases at J, leaving 18 bases unmatched. The CDR3 has 18 amino acids. Germline V gives CDR1 SNHLY, CDR2 FYNNEI. The CDR3, as DNA: TGTGCCAGCAGCGGGGGACTGACCGTCCAGCGGGGAACAGATACGCAGTATTTT. It specifies CASSGGLTVQRGTDTQYF.

The rearrangement links TRBV5-1 to TRBJ1-1; 9 nucleotides agree with TRBD1. CDR1 and CDR2 (germline): SGHRS, YFSETQ. V gave up 7 bases and J gave up 4 bases; unmatched junction bases: 8. The length of the CDR3 is 14 residues. The CDR3 here is CASGTGMVVTEAFF. In DNA, the CDR3 is TGCGCCAGCGGGACAGGGATGGTGGTCACTGAAGCTTTCTTT.

This clone was counted ten times or more. The gene calls are TRBV5-1 and TRBJ1-2; 7 bases line up with TRBD1. The CDR3 has 15 amino acids. Germline values: CDR1 SGHRS, CDR2 YFSETQ. Trimming took 3 bases from V and 5 from J; bases not matched to a gene: 10. The CDR3 nucleotides read TGCGCCAGCAGCTCCCTGGCGGCGGGACAGTATGGCTACACCTTC. Residues: CASSSLAAGQYGYTF. The full variable domain, with the rest looked up from reference TRBV5-1 and TRBJ1-2, is KAGVTQTPRYLIKTRGQQVTLSCSPISGHRSVSWYQQTPGQGLQFLFEYFSETQRNKGNFPGRFSGRQFSNSRSEMNVSTLELGDSALYLCASSSLAAGQYGYTFGSGTRLTVV.

This clone was seen repeatedly, ten times or more. This chain links TRBV9 with TRBJ1-6; no reliable D call. Germline assignment: CDR1 SGDLS and CDR2 YYNGEE. V was shortened by 0 bases and J by 7 bases, with 8 bases between the two germline ends. The CDR3 consists of 14 residues. The CDR3 region has the DNA TGTGCCAGCAGCGTAGGGGTGGGCAATTCACCCCTCCACTTT. Protein product: CASSVGVGNSPLHF.

The chain recombines TRBV4-3 with TRBJ2-2, with unresolved D. V was shortened by 0 bases and J by 6 bases, with 14 bases between the two germline ends. The length of the CDR3 is 16 residues. Germline-derived CDR1 and CDR2 are LGHNA and YSLEER. This CDR3 is CASSQDFTRGPGELFF. Written as DNA, the CDR3 is TGCGCCAGCAGCCAAGATTTCACCCGCGGCCCCGGGGAGCTGTTTTTT.

A remark on this clone: Within the sample, other DNA sequences also encode this same CDR3. The V gene is TRBV15, the J gene TRBJ2-3; unclear D gene. The CDR3 spans 15 residues. Germline CDR1 is LNHNV and CDR2 is YYDKDF (reference sequence). Trimming left V 0 bases short and J 1 base short, with 8 bases between. The CDR3 DNA is TGTGCCACCAGCAGAGATGGTACGGGCACAGATACGCAGTATTTT. It translates to CATSRDGTGTDTQYF.

This rearrangement joins TRBV11-3 to TRBJ1-6; possibly TRBD1 for D (5 bases). V lost 5 bases to trimming and J lost 4 bases, with 9 bases between them. Germline V CDR1 and CDR2: SGHNT, YENEEA. This CDR3 spans 14 amino acids. For the CDR3, the DNA is TGTGCCAGCAGCGATGGGACTTATAATTCACCCCTCCACTTT. It yields the protein CASSDGTYNSPLHF.

The rearrangement uses TRBV12-5 and TRBJ2-1; D unresolved. This CDR3 is 14 amino acids long. Trimming cost V 2 bases and J 8 bases, with 13 bases left between them. Germline CDR1 and CDR2: LGHNT and FRNRAP. Written as DNA, the CDR3 is TGTGCTAGTGGTTTGCCACCGCCCCGTCATGAGCAGTTCTTC. Protein sequence: CASGLPPPRHEQFF.

The chain links TRBV6-1 to TRBJ2-3; D may be TRBD1 (5 bases). The CDR3 loop spans 16 amino acids. Trimming took 2 bases from V and 0 from J, leaving 12 bases between them. Germline V gives CDR1 MNHNS, CDR2 SASEGT. As DNA, the CDR3 is TGTGCCAGCAGTGAAATGGGAAGGACAAGCACAGATACGCAGTATTTT. This encodes CASSEMGRTSTDTQYF.

The V call is TRBV7-9, the J call TRBJ2-1; D unclear. The CDR3 covers 13 residues. The V gene's germline CDR1 is SEHNR and CDR2 FQNEAQ (reference sequence). Trimming shortened V by 5 bases and J by 11 bases, and 16 bases separated the two germline ends. The CDR3 region is CASSPPALLKQFF. The DNA of the CDR3 is TGTGCCAGCAGCCCCCCCGCGCTCCTTAAGCAGTTCTTC.

The rearrangement links TRBV6-5 to TRBJ1-6, with unresolved D. CDR3 size: 16 residues. Germline V CDR1 and CDR2: MNHEY, SVGAGI. Trimming removed 3 bases from V and 7 bases from J, with 16 bases in between. The CDR3 spells CASSYGDNLPNSPLHF. CDR3 DNA sequence: TGTGCCAGCAGTTATGGTGACAACCTCCCCAATTCACCCCTCCACTTT.

Comments on this clone: One base separates it from a far larger clone, so it is likely a read error. This same CDR3 is encoded by further DNA sequences in the sample. V usage is TRBV7-2 and J usage is TRBJ1-1; D is uncertain. Germline V CDR1 and CDR2: SGHTA, FQGNSA. CDR3 size: 13 residues. V was clipped by 1 base and J by 0 bases, with 3 bases between them. DNA for the CDR3: TGTGCCAGCAGCTTAGATATGAACACTGAAGCTTTCTTT. Its protein product is CASSLDMNTEAFF. Full variable domain (outside the CDR3, taken from reference TRBV7-2 and TRBJ1-1): GAGVSQSPSNKVTEKGKDVELRCDPISGHTALYWYRQSLGQGLEFLIYFQGNSAPDKSGLPSDRFSAERTGGSVSTLTIQRTQQEDSAVYLCASSLDMNTEAFFGQGTRLTVV.

This clone was seen a single time. V gene TRBV2 combines with J gene TRBJ1-5, with D unclear. V lost 1 base, J lost 3 bases, and 13 bases lay in between. The CDR3 covers 16 residues. CDR1 SNHLY and CDR2 FYNNEI come from the germline V gene. The CDR3 DNA is TGTGCCAGCAGTGAAGTCGGTTGGGCGGACAATCAGCCCCAGCATTTT. It specifies CASSEVGWADNQPQHF. Together with reference TRBV2 and TRBJ1-5, the CDR3 gives the full variable domain: EPEVTQTPSHQVTQMGQEVILRCVPISNHLYFYWYRQILGQKVEFLVSFYNNEISEKSEIFDDQFSVERPDGSNFTLKIRSTKLEDSAMYFCASSEVGWADNQPQHFGDGTRLSIL.